The clone carrying this T cell receptor beta chain was counted many times. Its antigen is currently unknown. These data come from a study of CD8 T cells in ankylosing spondylitis. Libraries for TCR beta were made by quantitative 5'-RACE with molecular barcodes. TCRdb re-called the 5' RACE reads through MiXCR, storing one row per CDR3 protein. The sample has 200,000 to 250,000 distinct CDR3 sequences, 7% to 8% seen once. The CDR3 consists of 12 residues. Germline V gene lookup returns CDR1 MNHEY and CDR2 SVGEGT. V lost 6 bases, J lost 5 bases, and 9 bases lay in between. Study findings and constraints: Disease-linked clones bore a CD8+ phenotype and were relatively rare in peripheral blood. Ankylosing spondylitis blood appeared to be characterized by a TCR beta motif of eight or nine highly homologous variants. Some of the motif variants had earlier been found in reactive arthritis patients' fluid and blood. Clones tied to disease were said to be significantly enriched in matched ankylosing spondylitis synovial fluid.

Sequenced input: blood, either unsorted or a sorted T cell fraction (not recorded which). The clonotype was recovered from a male donor with ankylosing spondylitis. The rearrangement links TRBV6-2 or TRBV6-3 to TRBJ2-3; D remains unclear. The CDR3 sequence is CASSFWGDTQYF. CDR3 DNA: TGTGCCAGCAGCTTCTGGGGAGATACGCAGTATTTT.